The entry that follows covers one TCR beta chain sequence. What antigen it recognizes has not been identified. The sample holds no much larger clone one base away, and base qualities are not on file. The label giving this sample's time point can be read as: baseline before first vaccination. Vaccinee samples came from UK trials COV001 and COV002, including a single-blind randomized controlled phase 2/3 trial of AZD1222 (ChAdOx1 nCoV-19) in healthy adults. For TCRbeta chain sequencing, PBMC samples from trial participants were taken at day 0 and at day 28 after the second dose. From the cysteine through the phenylalanine, the CDR3 covers 14 amino acids. Only CDR3 DNA remains: 42 bases, in frame from the first base. This sample is drawn from a study of T cell responses to AZD1222 COVID-19 vaccine (dated by TCRdb to the early 2020s). Background for the entire study: AZD1222 recipients with second doses at about 4 weeks or about 12 weeks were pooled, because spike-specific TCR depth and breadth did not differ between schedules. TCR sequencing was performed for fewer than 250 trial participants, of whom about 200 were given two doses of AZD1222 and some 26 were given two doses of MenACWY control vaccine. Trial participants were enrolled into age subgroups of 18-55, 56-69 and 70-plus years, which contained around 150, 28 and 57 TCR-sequenced participants, respectively. Findings and caveats that apply to the study as a whole: Reportedly, almost half of the unique spike-specific TCRs recognized epitopes lying outside the regions that are mutated in the B.1.351 and B.1.1.7 variants. The vaccine-associated CD4 TCRs covered the entire spike protein, and the dominant responses fell in regions 160-218 and 743-854. In the small 56-69-year group, the increase in depth fell short of significance, most likely because of low power. Most participants were white British and females outnumbered males, and the authors suggested that clonal diversity may have been underestimated. After two AZD1222 doses, both the breadth and the depth of spike-specific TCRs were significantly higher than at day 0 and than in MenACWY recipients. Because no day 14 peak-response samples were available, the repertoires could be characterized only after the peak T cell response. Conclusions about previously exposed vaccinees are limited, since just a handful of AZD1222 recipients were seropositive for SARS-CoV-2 at baseline.

The CDR3 regions of human TCRbeta chains were analyzed by immunosequencing. Per the authors' processing: Repertoire TCRs were checked for matches against a reference library of SARS-CoV-2-specific TCRs that had been generated using the MIRA antigen-specificity platform. Breadth meant the fraction of unique TCRs that were SARS-CoV-2-associated, whereas depth meant the fraction of total T cells that were SARS-CoV-2-associated. Using the MIRA data, every spike-specific TCR was mapped to the spike region that the TCR reacted to and assigned to either a CD4 or a CD8 class. Log10-transformed breadth and depth values were compared by one-way ANOVA with Sidak's multiple comparisons tests. This is the immuneACCESS table as TCRdb keeps it, with only in-frame sequences that have V and J called. A part of the clones is gone; compared with another copy, unresolved V genes explain less than half, and the rest is unexplained. The V and J calls and clone size come from that table; D and trimming were worked out from the DNA. This sample comprises some 90,000 clones, 75% to 90% of them detected only once. Around 17% of the sample is held by the ten biggest clonotypes.

Sequencing used peripheral blood, obtained on day 0 of AZD1222 vaccination. The source of this sequence is an adult in good health. The chain joins TRBV21-1 to TRBJ1-4. TRBV21-1 corresponds to a pseudogene. At the DNA level, the sequence is TGTGCCAGCAGAGCGCGGGGGAGGAAGGAAAAACTGTTTTTT. Its coded protein is CASRARGRKEKLFF.